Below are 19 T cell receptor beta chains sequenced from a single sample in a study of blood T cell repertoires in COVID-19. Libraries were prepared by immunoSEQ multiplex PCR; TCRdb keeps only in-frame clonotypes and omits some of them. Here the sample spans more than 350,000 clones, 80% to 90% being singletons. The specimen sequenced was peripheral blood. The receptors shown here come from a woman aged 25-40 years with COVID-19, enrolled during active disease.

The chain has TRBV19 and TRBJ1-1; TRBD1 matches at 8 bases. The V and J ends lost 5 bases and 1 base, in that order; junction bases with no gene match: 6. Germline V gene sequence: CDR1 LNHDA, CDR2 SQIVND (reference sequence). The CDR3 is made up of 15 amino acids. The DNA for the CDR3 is TGTGCCAGTAGTGCCCGACAGGGGACGAACACTGAAGCTTTCTTT. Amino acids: CASSARQGTNTEAFF.

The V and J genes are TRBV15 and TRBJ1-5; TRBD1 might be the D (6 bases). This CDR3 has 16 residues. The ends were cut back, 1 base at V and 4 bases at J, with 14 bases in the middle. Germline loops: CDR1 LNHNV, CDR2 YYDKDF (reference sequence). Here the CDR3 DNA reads TGTGCCACCAGCAGAGGAGGACAGTCCCTAAATCAGCCCCAGCATTTT. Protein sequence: CATSRGGQSLNQPQHF.

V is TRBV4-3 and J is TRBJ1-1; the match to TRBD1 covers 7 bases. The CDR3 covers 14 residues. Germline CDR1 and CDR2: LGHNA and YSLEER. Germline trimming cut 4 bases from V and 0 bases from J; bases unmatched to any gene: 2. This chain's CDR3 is CASSPTGVNTEAFF. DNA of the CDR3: TGCGCCAGCAGCCCCACAGGGGTGAACACTGAAGCTTTCTTT.

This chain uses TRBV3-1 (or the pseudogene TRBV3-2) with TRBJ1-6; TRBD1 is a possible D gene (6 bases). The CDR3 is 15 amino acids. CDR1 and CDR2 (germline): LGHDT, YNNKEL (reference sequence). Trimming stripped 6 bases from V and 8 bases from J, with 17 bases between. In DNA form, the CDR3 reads TGTGCCAGCAGTCAACTCTTACAGGGTTATTCACCCCTCCACTTT. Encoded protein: CASSQLLQGYSPLHF.

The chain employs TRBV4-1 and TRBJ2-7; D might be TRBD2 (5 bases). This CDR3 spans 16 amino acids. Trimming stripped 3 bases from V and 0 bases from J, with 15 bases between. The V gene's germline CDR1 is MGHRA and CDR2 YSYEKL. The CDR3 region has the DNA TGCGCCAGCAGCCAGGTCTGGGCGGGCGACTCCTACGAGCAGTACTTC. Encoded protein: CASSQVWAGDSYEQYF.

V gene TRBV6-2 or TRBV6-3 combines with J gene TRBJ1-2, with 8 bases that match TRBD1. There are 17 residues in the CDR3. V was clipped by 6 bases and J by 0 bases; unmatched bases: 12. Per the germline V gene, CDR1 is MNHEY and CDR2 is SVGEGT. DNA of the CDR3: TGTGCCAGCAGCCCGGGACAGGTTGGATATGCTAACTATGGCTACACCTTC. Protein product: CASSPGQVGYANYGYTF.

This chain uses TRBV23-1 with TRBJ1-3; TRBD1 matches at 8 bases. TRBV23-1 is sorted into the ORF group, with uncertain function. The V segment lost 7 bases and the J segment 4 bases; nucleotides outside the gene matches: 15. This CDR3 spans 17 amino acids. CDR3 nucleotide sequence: TGCGCCAGCAAAAGACAGGGGCCCGAAAATTTCGGAAACACCATATATTTT. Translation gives CASKRQGPENFGNTIYF.

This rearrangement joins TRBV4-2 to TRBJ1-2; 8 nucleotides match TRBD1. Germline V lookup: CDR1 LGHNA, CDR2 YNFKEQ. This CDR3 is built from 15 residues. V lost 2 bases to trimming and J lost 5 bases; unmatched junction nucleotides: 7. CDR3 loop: CASSQPNQGAYGYTF. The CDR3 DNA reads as TGTGCCAGCAGCCAACCAAACCAGGGGGCTTATGGCTACACCTTC.

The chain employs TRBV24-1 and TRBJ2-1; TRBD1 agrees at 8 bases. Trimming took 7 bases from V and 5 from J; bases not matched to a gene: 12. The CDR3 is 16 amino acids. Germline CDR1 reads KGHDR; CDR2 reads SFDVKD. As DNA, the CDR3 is TGTGCCACCAGCGACCGTGGACAGGGCCCCGACAATGAGCAGTTCTTC. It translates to CATSDRGQGPDNEQFF.

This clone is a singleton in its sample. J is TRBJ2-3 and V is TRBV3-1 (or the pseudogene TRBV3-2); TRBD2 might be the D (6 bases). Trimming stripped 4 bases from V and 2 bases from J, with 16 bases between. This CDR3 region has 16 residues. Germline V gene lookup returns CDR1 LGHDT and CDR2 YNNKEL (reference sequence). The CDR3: CASSLGGRGATDTQYF. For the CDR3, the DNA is TGTGCCAGCAGCCTCGGGGGACGCGGGGCCACAGATACGCAGTATTTT.

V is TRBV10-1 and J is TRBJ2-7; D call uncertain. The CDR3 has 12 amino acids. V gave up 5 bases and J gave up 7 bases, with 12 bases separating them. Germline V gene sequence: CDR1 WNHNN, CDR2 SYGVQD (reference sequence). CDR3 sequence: CASSRSKREQYV. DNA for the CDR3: TGCGCCAGCAGTAGGTCCAAGAGGGAGCAGTACGTC.

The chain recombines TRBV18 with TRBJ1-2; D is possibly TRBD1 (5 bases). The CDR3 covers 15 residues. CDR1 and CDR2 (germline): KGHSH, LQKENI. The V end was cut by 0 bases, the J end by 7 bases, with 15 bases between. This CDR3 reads CASSPPGDLLLGYTF. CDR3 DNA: TGTGCCAGCTCACCACCGGGGGACTTACTCCTTGGCTACACCTTC.

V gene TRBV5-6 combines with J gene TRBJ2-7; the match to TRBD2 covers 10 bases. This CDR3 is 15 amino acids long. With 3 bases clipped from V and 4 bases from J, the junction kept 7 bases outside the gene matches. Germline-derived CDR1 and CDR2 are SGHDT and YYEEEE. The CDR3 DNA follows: TGTGCCAGCAGCTGTGAGCTAGCGGGAGTTTACGAGCAGTACGTC. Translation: CASSCELAGVYEQYV.

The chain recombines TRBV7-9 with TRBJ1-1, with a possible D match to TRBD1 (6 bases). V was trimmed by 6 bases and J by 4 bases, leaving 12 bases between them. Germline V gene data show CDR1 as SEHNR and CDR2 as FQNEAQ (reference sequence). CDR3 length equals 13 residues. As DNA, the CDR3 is TGTGCCAGCAGATCGAGGGGGGGCACTGAAGCTTTCTTT. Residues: CASRSRGGTEAFF.

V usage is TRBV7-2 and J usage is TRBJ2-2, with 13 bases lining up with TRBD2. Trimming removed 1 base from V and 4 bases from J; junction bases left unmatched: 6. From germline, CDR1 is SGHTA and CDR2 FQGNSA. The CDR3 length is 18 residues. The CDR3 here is CASSLDAGLAGLTGELFF. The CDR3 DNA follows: TGTGCCAGCAGCTTAGACGCGGGACTAGCGGGGCTCACCGGGGAGCTGTTTTTT. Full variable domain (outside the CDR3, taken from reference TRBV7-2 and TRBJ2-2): GAGVSQSPSNKVTEKGKDVELRCDPISGHTALYWYRQSLGQGLEFLIYFQGNSAPDKSGLPSDRFSAERTGGSVSTLTIQRTQQEDSAVYLCASSLDAGLAGLTGELFFGEGSRLTVL.

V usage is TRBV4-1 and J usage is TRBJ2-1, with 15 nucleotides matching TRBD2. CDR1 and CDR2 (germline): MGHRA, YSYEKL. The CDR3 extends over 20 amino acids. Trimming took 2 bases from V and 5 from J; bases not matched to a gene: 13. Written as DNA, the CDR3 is TGCGCCAGCAGCCAACCCGGACTAGCGGGGGGGTACGAAGAAAACAATGAGCAGTTCTTC. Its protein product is CASSQPGLAGGYEENNEQFF.

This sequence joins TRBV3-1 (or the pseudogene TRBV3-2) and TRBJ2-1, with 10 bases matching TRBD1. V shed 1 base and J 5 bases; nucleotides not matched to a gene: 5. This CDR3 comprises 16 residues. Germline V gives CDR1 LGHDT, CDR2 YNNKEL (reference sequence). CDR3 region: CASSQGTGGWNNEQFF. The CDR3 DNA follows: TGTGCCAGCAGCCAAGGGACAGGGGGGTGGAACAATGAGCAGTTCTTC.

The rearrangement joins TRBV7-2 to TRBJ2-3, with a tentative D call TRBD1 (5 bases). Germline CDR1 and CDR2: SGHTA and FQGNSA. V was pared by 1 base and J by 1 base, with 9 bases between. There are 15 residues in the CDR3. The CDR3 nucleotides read TGTGCCAGCAGCTTAGGGGGCAGACGCACAGATACGCAGTATTTT. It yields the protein CASSLGGRRTDTQYF.

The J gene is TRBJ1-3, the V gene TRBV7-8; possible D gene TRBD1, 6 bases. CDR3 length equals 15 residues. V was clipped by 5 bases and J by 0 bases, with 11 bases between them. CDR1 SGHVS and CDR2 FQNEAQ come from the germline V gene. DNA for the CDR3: TGTGCCAGCAGCCAGGGGCAGAGCTCTGGAAACACCATATATTTT. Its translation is CASSQGQSSGNTIYF. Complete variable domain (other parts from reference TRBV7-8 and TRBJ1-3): GAGVSQSPRYKVAKRGQDVALRCDPISGHVSLFWYQQALGQGPEFLTYFQNEAQLDKSGLPSDRFFAERPEGSVSTLKIQRTQQEDSAVYLCASSQGQSSGNTIYFGEGSWLTVV.